One sample yielded the 20 T cell receptor beta chains listed below, sequenced in a study of blood T cell repertoires in COVID-19 (dated by TCRdb to about 2020). Receptor amplification or capture employed the immunoSEQ multiplex PCR assay. Not all clones reach the TCRdb copy of this immuneACCESS table, which keeps in-frame sequences only. Checked studies attribute under half of the gap to unresolved V genes and leave the rest unexplained. Present in this sample are 150,000 to 180,000 clones, roughly four fifths of which were seen just once. The top ten clonotypes cover 3.7% of the sample. Sequenced sample: peripheral blood. These receptors all stem from a woman older than 75 with acute or convalescent COVID-19.

This clone was seen a few times. This chain joins TRBV11-3 and TRBJ2-1; 7 nucleotides line up with TRBD1. The CDR3 is made up of 14 amino acids. Trimming at V came to 5 bases and at J to 4 bases, leaving 5 bases not matched to a gene. Germline CDR1 SGHNT, CDR2 YENEEA. The CDR3 bases are TGTGCCAGCAGCCTGGGACAGCCTTACAATGAGCAGTTCTTC. It is translated as CASSLGQPYNEQFF.

This clone was seen once. The V gene is TRBV5-1, the J gene TRBJ2-7; possibly TRBD1 for D (7 bases). Per the germline V gene, CDR1 is SGHRS and CDR2 is YFSETQ. The length of the CDR3 is 15 residues. V lost 4 bases and J lost 2, with 16 bases in between. The CDR3 region has the DNA TGCGCCAGCAGCGTACAGGGGACTCCTACCTACGAGCAGTACTTC. Its protein is CASSVQGTPTYEQYF. The full variable domain, rest sourced from reference TRBV5-1 and TRBJ2-7, is KAGVTQTPRYLIKTRGQQVTLSCSPISGHRSVSWYQQTPGQGLQFLFEYFSETQRNKGNFPGRFSGRQFSNSRSEMNVSTLELGDSALYLCASSVQGTPTYEQYFGPGTRLTVT.

The rearrangement uses TRBV21-1 and TRBJ2-1; TRBD2 is the table's D call and was not checked against the DNA. TRBV21-1 is shown as a pseudogene. The CDR3 covers 18 residues. CDR3 amino acids: CASSKDIAGGSSYNEQFF. The CDR3 DNA is TGTGCCAGCAGCAAAGATATAGCGGGGGGGAGCTCCTACAATGAGCAGTTCTTC.

The chain couples TRBV30 to TRBJ1-6; D is unclear. The ends were cut back, 3 bases at V and 14 bases at J, with 17 bases in the middle. Germline V gene lookup returns CDR1 GTSNPN and CDR2 SVGIG (reference sequence). The length of the CDR3 is 13 residues. CDR3 amino acids: CAWRNGGGGTLHF. CDR3 sequence (DNA): TGTGCCTGGAGAAACGGCGGAGGCGGAACCCTCCACTTT.

This clone has just a few counts. The chain is built from TRBV3-1 (or the pseudogene TRBV3-2) and TRBJ1-6, with 8 bases identical to TRBD1. This CDR3 contains 14 residues. Germline V gene data show CDR1 as LGHDT and CDR2 as YNNKEL (reference sequence). The V and J ends lost 2 bases and 10 bases, in that order; junction bases with no gene match: 4. The DNA of the CDR3 is TGTGCCAGCAGCCAACAGGGGGCGCGCTCACCCCTCCACTTT. Its protein product is CASSQQGARSPLHF.

This chain joins TRBV6-2 or TRBV6-3 and TRBJ1-1; D remains unclear. From germline, CDR1 is MNHEY and CDR2 SVGEGT. The CDR3 consists of 14 residues. V was cut by 2 bases and J by 2 bases, with 9 bases left in between. The CDR3 coding sequence is TGTGCCAGCAGTTACGCGGTTCAAAACACTGAAGCTTTCTTT. This sequence encodes CASSYAVQNTEAFF.

The chain joins TRBV30 to TRBJ1-3, with D unresolved. The V end lost 2 bases, the J end lost 3 bases, and 17 bases lay between the germline ends. The germline V gene has CDR1 GTSNPN and CDR2 SVGIG (reference sequence). The CDR3 has 16 residues. The CDR3, as DNA: TGTGCCTGGAGTTCTCTGAGCGGGATAGATGGAAACACCATATATTTT. Encoded protein: CAWSSLSGIDGNTIYF. Combining the CDR3 with reference TRBV30 and TRBJ1-3 gives the whole variable domain SQTIHQWPATLVQPVGSPLSLECTVEGTSNPNLYWYRQAAGRGLQLLFYSVGIGQISSEVPQNLSASRPQDRQFILSSKKLLLSDSGFYLCAWSSLSGIDGNTIYFGEGSWLTVV.

This clone occurred once. This chain links TRBV12-3 or TRBV12-4 with TRBJ1-1; TRBD1 might be the D (6 bases). V lost 5 bases and J lost 8, with 15 bases in between. This CDR3 is built from 13 residues. As DNA, the CDR3 is TGTGCCAGCAGTACGACTAGGGGGGGAGAAGCTTTCTTT. It codes for CASSTTRGGEAFF.

The rearrangement joins TRBV7-9 to TRBJ2-2; 15 positions match TRBD2. This CDR3 region has 17 residues. V shed 7 bases, J shed 4 bases, and the junction held 7 bases outside the gene matches. The V gene's germline CDR1 is SEHNR and CDR2 FQNEAQ (reference sequence). The CDR3 bases are TGTGCCAGCACAGGACTAGCGGGGGGGCCCAGCACCGGGGAGCTGTTTTTT. Amino acids: CASTGLAGGPSTGELFF.

This rearrangement joins TRBV6-5 to TRBJ1-3; D is possibly TRBD1 (6 bases). The V gene lost 5 bases and the J gene lost 2 bases, with 13 bases spanning the gap. Germline CDR1 reads MNHEY; CDR2 reads SVGAGI. The CDR3 totals 15 residues. CDR3 nucleotides: TGTGCCAGCAGTCTCACAGGGAAGGCTGGAAACACCATATATTTT. This sequence encodes CASSLTGKAGNTIYF.

In DNA, the CDR3 is TGTGCCTGGATGCGGAACACTGAAGCTTTCTTT. Amino acid sequence: CAWMRNTEAFF. The V gene is TRBV30, the J gene TRBJ1-1; D remains unclear. The V and J ends lost 4 bases and 1 base respectively, with 4 bases between them. The V gene's germline CDR1 is GTSNPN and CDR2 SVGIG (reference sequence). This CDR3 contains 11 residues.

This rearrangement joins TRBV19 to TRBJ1-3; D gene unclear. Germline values: CDR1 LNHDA, CDR2 SQIVND (reference sequence). Trimming pared 5 bases from V and 0 bases from J, leaving 11 bases between. The CDR3 extends over 15 amino acids. CDR3 residues: CASSSRLSSGNTIYF. The CDR3 nucleotides are TGTGCCAGTAGTTCCAGACTGAGCTCTGGAAACACCATATATTTT.

The rearrangement uses TRBV28 and TRBJ2-3; D remains ambiguous. The germline CDR1 and CDR2 sequences are MDHEN and SYDVKM. The V gene lost 2 bases and the J gene lost 6 bases, with 6 bases spanning the gap. This CDR3 has 12 residues. In nucleotides, the CDR3 is TGTGCCAGCAGTTTACAGGCTGATACGCAGTATTTT. The encoded protein is CASSLQADTQYF. Full variable domain (missing parts from reference TRBV28 and TRBJ2-3): DVKVTQSSRYLVKRTGEKVFLECVQDMDHENMFWYRQDPGLGLRLIYFSYDVKMKEKGDIPEGYSVSREKKERFSLILESASTNQTSMYLCASSLQADTQYFGPGTRLTVL.

The sample holds one count of this clone. The chain has TRBV7-8 and TRBJ2-2, with unresolved D. Germline CDR1 is SGHVS and CDR2 is FQNEAQ. The CDR3 has 14 amino acids. V shed 0 bases and J shed 1 base, with 3 bases lying between them. The CDR3 reads CASSLAQNTGELFF. CDR3 nucleotides: TGTGCCAGCAGCTTAGCACAGAACACCGGGGAGCTGTTTTTT.

The chain couples TRBV3-1 (or the pseudogene TRBV3-2) to TRBJ2-5; D remains unclear. Germline-derived CDR1 and CDR2 are LGHDT and YNNKEL (reference sequence). The CDR3 loop spans 18 amino acids. V was trimmed by 0 bases and J by 5 bases, leaving 22 bases between them. The chain's CDR3 is CASSQERLAGSRLETQYF. CDR3 nucleotides: TGTGCCAGCAGCCAAGAAAGGTTAGCCGGGTCTCGGTTGGAGACCCAGTACTTC.

The CDR3 coding sequence is TGTGCCAGCAGCATACGGGGAATCACAGATACGCAGTATTTT. Protein: CASSIRGITDTQYF. V is TRBV7-9 and J is TRBJ2-3, with a tentative D call TRBD2 (5 bases). V lost 5 bases and J 2 bases, leaving 11 bases between the germline ends. CDR1 and CDR2 (germline): SEHNR, FQNEAQ (reference sequence). The CDR3 consists of 14 residues. The whole variable domain, remainder taken from reference TRBV7-9 and TRBJ2-3, is DTGVSQNPRHKITKRGQNVTFRCDPISEHNRLYWYRQTLGQGPEFLTYFQNEAQLEKSRLLSDRFSAERPKGSFSTLEIQRTEQGDSAMYLCASSIRGITDTQYFGPGTRLTVL.

There are many counts of this clone. The V call is TRBV5-8, the J call TRBJ1-1; possible D gene TRBD1, 6 bases. V lost 1 base to trimming and J lost 0 bases, with 13 bases between them. The CDR3 extends over 16 amino acids. Germline V lookup: CDR1 SGHTS, CDR2 YDEGEE. The CDR3 DNA reads as TGTGCCAGCAGCTTGTTCCAGGGGAAAATGAACACTGAAGCTTTCTTT. Translating gives CASSLFQGKMNTEAFF.

The rearrangement links TRBV7-2 to TRBJ2-5; 14 nucleotides agree with TRBD2. In germline, CDR1 is SGHTA, CDR2 FQGNSA. The CDR3 is 15 amino acids. With V trimmed by 6 bases and J by 5 bases, 5 bases remained unmatched. In nucleotides, the CDR3 is TGTGCCAGCAGAGGACTAGCGGGGGGTGGCGAGACCCAGTACTTC. Translation gives CASRGLAGGGETQYF. The complete variable domain, with remaining parts taken from reference TRBV7-2 and TRBJ2-5, reads GAGVSQSPSNKVTEKGKDVELRCDPISGHTALYWYRQSLGQGLEFLIYFQGNSAPDKSGLPSDRFSAERTGGSVSTLTIQRTQQEDSAVYLCASRGLAGGGETQYFGPGTRLLVL.

This clone was seen a few times. The CDR3 here is CASSGVGVNYGYTF. As DNA, the CDR3 is TGTGCCAGCAGCGGGGTAGGAGTTAACTATGGCTACACCTTC. V and J are TRBV28 and TRBJ1-2; no clear D gene. Germline loops: CDR1 MDHEN, CDR2 SYDVKM. The CDR3 totals 14 residues. The V end was cut by 6 bases, the J end by 1 base, with 12 bases between.

Comments on this clone: The same CDR3 also results from other DNA sequences found in this sample. The chain employs TRBV7-9 and TRBJ1-4; D uncertain. Germline CDR1 reads SEHNR; CDR2 reads FQNEAQ (reference sequence). The CDR3 runs to 14 residues. The germline V and J ends were trimmed by 2 bases and 0 bases, with 4 bases remaining between them. CDR3: CASSLRATNEKLFF. The CDR3, as DNA: TGTGCCAGCAGCTTACGTGCAACTAATGAAAAACTGTTTTTT.